This T cell receptor (beta chain) came from a study of T cell responses to AZD1222 COVID-19 vaccine (dated by TCRdb to the early 2020s). Regarding the complete study: TCR sequencing covered approximately 230 trial participants: 200 to 220 given two doses of AZD1222 and 26 given two doses of MenACWY control vaccine. Trial participants were enrolled by age into 18-55, 56-69 and 70-plus year subgroups, with 148, 28 and 57 TCR-sequenced participants respectively.

Comments on this clone: The clone's antigen remains unknown. The record has no base qualities; no much larger clone is one base away.

The CDR3 regions of human TCRbeta chains were subjected to immunosequencing. In the original analysis: TCRs in the repertoires were compared against a reference library of SARS-CoV-2-specific TCRs that had been generated with the MIRA antigen-specificity platform. Breadth was defined as the fraction of unique TCRs that were SARS-CoV-2-associated. Depth was defined as the fraction of total T cells that were SARS-CoV-2-associated. Using the MIRA data, every spike-specific TCR was mapped to the spike region that the TCR reacted to and assigned to either a CD4 or a CD8 class. Log10-transformed breadth and depth values were compared by one-way ANOVA with Sidak's multiple comparisons tests. TCRdb retrieved this table from immuneACCESS and kept in-frame rearrangements only. Not all clones are present; in checked studies, unresolved V genes account for under half, and no reason is known for the remainder. V, J and clone size are taken as reported in that table, and D and trimming were inferred from the DNA itself. The sample includes 150,000 to 200,000 clones, with about 90% observed a single time. The biggest ten clones account for around 1.3% of the sample.

Points the paper makes about the study in general: After two AZD1222 doses, spike-specific TCR breadth and depth were significantly higher than at day 0 and than in MenACWY recipients. Conclusions about previously exposed vaccinees are limited, since just 6 or 7 AZD1222 recipients were seropositive for SARS-CoV-2 at baseline. Vaccine-associated CD4 TCRs spanned the whole spike protein, with dominant responses in regions 160-218 and 743-854. In the small 56-69-year group, the increase in depth fell short of significance, most likely because of low power. Most participants were white British and females outnumbered males, and the authors suggested that clonal diversity may have been underestimated. Epitopes outside the regions mutated in the B.1.351 and B.1.1.7 variants were reportedly recognized by nearly half of the unique spike-specific TCRs. Because no day 14 peak-response samples were available, repertoires were characterized only after the peak T cell response.

What this sample's time point label stands for: about 28 days (+/-7) after the second vaccine dose. AZD1222 recipients given second doses at about 4 weeks or at about 12 weeks were pooled, since spike-specific TCR depth and breadth were not found to differ between the two schedules. Samples from vaccinated people were obtained from the UK trials COV001 and COV002, which included a single-blind randomized controlled phase 2/3 trial of AZD1222 (ChAdOx1 nCoV-19) in healthy adults. For TCRbeta chain sequencing, PBMC samples from trial participants were taken at day 0 and at day 28 after the second dose. The germline V gene gives CDR1 as MGHDK and CDR2 as SYGVNS. V is pared back by 1 base and J by 8 bases, with 8 bases lying between the germline termini. The cysteine opens and the phenylalanine closes a CDR3 of 12 amino acids. The read is trimmed to its CDR3 DNA, 36 bases read in frame from base 1.

The rearranged segments are TRBV25-1 and TRBJ1-2; there is no confident call for the D gene. The source material was peripheral blood, sampled 28 days after the second AZD1222 dose. This sequence originates from an adult who received the AZD1222 COVID-19 vaccine. The CDR3 protein: CASSEWMGGYTF. The DNA sequence follows: TGTGCCAGCAGTGAATGGATGGGGGGCTACACCTTC.